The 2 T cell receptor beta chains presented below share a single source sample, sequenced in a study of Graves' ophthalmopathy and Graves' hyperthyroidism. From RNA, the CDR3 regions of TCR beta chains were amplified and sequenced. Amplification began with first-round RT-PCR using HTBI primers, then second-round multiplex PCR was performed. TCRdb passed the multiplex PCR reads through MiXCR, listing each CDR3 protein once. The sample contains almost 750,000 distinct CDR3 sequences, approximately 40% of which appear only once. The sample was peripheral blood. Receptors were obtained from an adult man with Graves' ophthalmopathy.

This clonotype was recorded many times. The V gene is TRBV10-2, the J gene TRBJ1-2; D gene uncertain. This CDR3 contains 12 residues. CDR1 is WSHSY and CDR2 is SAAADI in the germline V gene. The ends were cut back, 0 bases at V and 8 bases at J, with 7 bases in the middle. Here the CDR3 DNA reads TGCGCCAGCAGTGAGTCCTGGGTCGGCTACACCTTC. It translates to CASSESWVGYTF.

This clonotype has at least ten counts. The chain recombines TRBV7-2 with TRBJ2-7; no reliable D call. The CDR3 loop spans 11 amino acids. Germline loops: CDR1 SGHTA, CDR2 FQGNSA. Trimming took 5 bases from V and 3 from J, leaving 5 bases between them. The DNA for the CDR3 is TGTGCCAGCAGCATCCTCTACGAGCAGTACTTC. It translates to CASSILYEQYF.